The clone carrying this T cell receptor (beta chain) was picked up a small number of times. Each CDR3 protein is one row after TCRdb ran MiXCR on the 5' RACE reads. The sample carries about 550,000 distinct CDR3 sequences, about a fifth recorded once. These data come from a study of identical twins. These data were also filed under a second study, of yellow fever vaccine responses in identical twins.

Sequencing was performed on CD4+ T cells sorted from blood. This TCR derives from a woman between 18 and 30 years old in good health.

CDR3 amino acids: CASRGLAQETQYF. The CDR3, as DNA: TGTGCCAGCCGTGGACTAGCGCAAGAGACCCAGTACTTC. The J gene is TRBJ2-5, the V gene TRBV3-1; 9 bases align to TRBD2. With 8 bases clipped from V and 2 bases from J, the junction kept 3 bases outside the gene matches. CDR3 length equals 13 residues. CDR1 is LGHDT and CDR2 is YNNKEL in the germline V gene (reference sequence).